This is a list of T cell receptor beta chains from one sample in a study of T and B cells in COVID-19 patients. Via MiXCR, TCRdb re-called the multiplex PCR reads, giving one row per CDR3 protein. The sample has tens of thousands of distinct CDR3 sequences; approximately 32% are singletons. The sample taken for sequencing was blood. These TCRs come from a human donor who had recovered from COVID-19. The CDR3 runs from the conserved cysteine through the conserved F or W. D genes are given only for firm matches. Some rows mark clone size as missing; the rest say once, few, many or name a class of expanded clone.

clone_size,d_call,v_call,j_call,cdr3_nt,cdr3_aa
.,.,TRBV24-1,TRBJ2-2,TGTGCCACCTCCCTAGGAGGGGCTGGGGACACCGGGGAGCTGTTTTTT,CATSLGGAGDTGELFF
once,.,TRBV19,TRBJ1-2,TGTGCCAGCTATATGGGGGGGAGCTGGTACGGCTACACCTTC,CASYMGGSWYGYTF
.,TRBD1,TRBV20-1,TRBJ2-2,TGCAGTGGACAGGGACGGACCGGGGAGCTGTTTTTT,CSGQGRTGELFF
few,.,TRBV6-5,TRBJ1-6,TGTGCCAGCAGTCCCCCCAATTCACCCCTCCACTTT,CASSPPNSPLHF
once,.,TRBV12-3/TRBV12-4,TRBJ1-1,TGTGCCAGCAGATCTCTGCCCCCTCAGAACACTGAAGCTTTCTTT,CASRSLPPQNTEAFF
.,.,TRBV19,TRBJ1-1,TGTGCCAGTAGCCGTGGGTATCTCCTGAACACTGAAGCTTTCTTT,CASSRGYLLNTEAFF
few,.,TRBV5-4,TRBJ2-5,TGTGCCAGCAGCTTGGCGCTAGCGTCAGAGACCCAGTACTTC,CASSLALASETQYF
few,TRBD1,TRBV6-6,TRBJ2-1,TGTGCCAGCAGTTACTCCGGGACAGGGCCTAATGAGCAGTTCTTC,CASSYSGTGPNEQFF
.,.,TRBV12-3/TRBV12-4,TRBJ1-2,TGTGCCAGCAGTTCTCCCGGGGATTATGGCTACACCTTC,CASSSPGDYGYTF
few,TRBD1,TRBV12-3/TRBV12-4,TRBJ2-7,TGTGCCAGCACGTCTGGACAGGGGGTGGGAGAGCAGTACTTC,CASTSGQGVGEQYF
.,TRBD1,TRBV7-2,TRBJ2-3,TGTGCCAGCAGCCAAGGACAGGCCCCTGGCACAGATACGCAGTATTTT,CASSQGQAPGTDTQYF
.,.,TRBV6-2/TRBV6-3,TRBJ1-1,TGTGCCAGCACTCAACACCGAGGCACTGAAGCTTTCTTT,CASTQHRGTEAFF
.,TRBD1,TRBV6-2/TRBV6-3,TRBJ2-3,TGTGCCAGCAGTATACAGGGGGCTTACGATACGCAGTATTTT,CASSIQGAYDTQYF
.,.,TRBV12-3/TRBV12-4,TRBJ2-3,TGTGCCAGCGTTTGGGGATACACAGATACGCAGTATTTT,CASVWGYTDTQYF
medium-sized,TRBD2,TRBV19,TRBJ2-2,TGTGCCAGTAGTACCGGACTAGCGGGTAGGAACGGGGAGCTGTTTTTT,CASSTGLAGRNGELFF
many,TRBD2,TRBV27,TRBJ2-1,TGTGCCAGCAGACCCCGGACTAGCGGGTACAATGAGCAGTTCTTC,CASRPRTSGYNEQFF
.,.,TRBV18,TRBJ1-6,TGTGCCAGCTCAACTCCCTATAATTCACCCCTCCACTTT,CASSTPYNSPLHF
.,TRBD1,TRBV24-1,TRBJ2-1,TGTGCCACCAGTGATAGACAGGGTGGGAATGAGCAGTTCTTC,CATSDRQGGNEQFF
.,TRBD2,TRBV5-1,TRBJ2-3,TGCGCCAGCAGCTTGGGCCTAGCGGGGCGCACAGATACGCAGTATTTT,CASSLGLAGRTDTQYF
.,.,TRBV30,TRBJ2-1,TGTGCCTTCCAAGGGAATGCTGCCAATGAGCAGTTCTTC,CAFQGNAANEQFF
few,TRBD2,TRBV6-2/TRBV6-3,TRBJ2-1,TGTGCCAGCAGCCTTCGACTAGCGGGGTACAATGAGCAGTTCTTC,CASSLRLAGYNEQFF
.,TRBD2,TRBV12-3/TRBV12-4,TRBJ2-7,TGTGCCAGCAGACTAGCGGGAGGCCAACGGGACGCTTACGAGCAGTACTTC,CASRLAGGQRDAYEQYF
.,.,TRBV5-4,TRBJ2-3,TGTGCCAGCAGCTTGGTGGGGGGGCTTGATACGCAGTATTTT,CASSLVGGLDTQYF
.,TRBD2,TRBV27,TRBJ2-3,TGTGCCAGCAGTCACGGACTAGCGGGGGGGGGCACAGATACGCAGTATTTT,CASSHGLAGGGTDTQYF
few,.,TRBV5-4,TRBJ1-4,TGTGCCAGCAGCCGAGGGGTGACTAATGAAAAACTGTTTTTT,CASSRGVTNEKLFF
medium-sized,.,TRBV11-1,TRBJ2-3,TGTGCCAGCAGCTTCCCGGGACCCACAGATACGCAGTATTTT,CASSFPGPTDTQYF
.,TRBD1,TRBV11-1,TRBJ2-7,TGTGCCAGCAGCTCCTCTGGACAGGGTGCGACCTACGAGCAGTACTTC,CASSSSGQGATYEQYF
.,TRBD1,TRBV15,TRBJ1-2,TGTGCCACCAGCAGAGATCGCGGAGGGGGCGGGAACTATGGCTACACCTTC,CATSRDRGGGGNYGYTF
few,.,TRBV27,TRBJ2-7,TGTGCCAGCAGTTTATCGGGGGCGGGACAGGTGGCTAGCGGCTCCTACGAGCAGTACTTC,CASSLSGAGQVASGSYEQYF
many,.,TRBV12-3/TRBV12-4,TRBJ2-1,TGTGCCATCGGGGAGGACAGGAACAATGAGCAGTTCTTC,CAIGEDRNNEQFF
few,.,TRBV5-6,TRBJ2-5,TGTGCCAGCAGCCCACGGGCTACACAAGAGACCCAGTACTTC,CASSPRATQETQYF
.,.,TRBV27,TRBJ1-6,TGTGCCAGCAGTCCCCAGGGGTCCTATTCACCCCTCCACTTT,CASSPQGSYSPLHF
many,TRBD1,TRBV6-5,TRBJ1-6,TGTGCCAGCAGACGGGACAGGGGTAACTCACCCCTCCACTTT,CASRRDRGNSPLHF
.,.,TRBV15,TRBJ1-2,TGTGCCACCAGCTGGGACAAGTCCTATGGCTACACCTTC,CATSWDKSYGYTF
.,.,TRBV19,TRBJ1-2,TGTGCCAGTAGTCCCCGGGGAGGCGGCTACACCTTC,CASSPRGGGYTF
few,.,TRBV7-9,TRBJ2-5,TGTGCCAGCAGCTCCCGACAGGTTCAAGAGACCCAGTACTTC,CASSSRQVQETQYF
few,TRBD2,TRBV27,TRBJ2-3,TGTGCCAGCAGTTTAAGGGGTGGGACTAGTTTTGGAGATACGCAGTATTTT,CASSLRGGTSFGDTQYF
few,TRBD1,TRBV6-2/TRBV6-3,TRBJ2-2,TGTGCCAGCAGCAGTCCGGGACAGGGGGGCACCGGGGAGCTGTTTTTT,CASSSPGQGGTGELFF
.,.,TRBV5-6,TRBJ1-3,TGTGCCAGCAGCTTCACGACAGCCTTCTCTGGAAACACCATATATTTT,CASSFTTAFSGNTIYF
.,TRBD1,TRBV13,TRBJ1-2,TGTGCCAGCAGCTTAGGCCTGGGCAGGGGGCTTGTTTACACCTTC,CASSLGLGRGLVYTF
once,TRBD2,TRBV5-1,TRBJ2-3,TGCGCCAGCAGCTTGGGATTTGCGGGAGGGCCGGGCGGCCGAGATACGCAGTATTTT,CASSLGFAGGPGGRDTQYF
few,TRBD1,TRBV6-2/TRBV6-3,TRBJ1-5,TGTGCCAGCAGTTATGATAAGGGGGCGATCCGTCAGCCCCAGCATTTT,CASSYDKGAIRQPQHF
.,TRBD2,TRBV24-1,TRBJ2-7,TGTGCCACCGCTAGCGGGGAAAAAAACGAGCAGTACTTC,CATASGEKNEQYF
few,TRBD2,TRBV6-1,TRBJ2-3,TGTGCCAGCAGCTCGACGACTAGCGGGAGCCGGGGTACGCAGTATTTT,CASSSTTSGSRGTQYF
medium-sized,.,TRBV19,TRBJ2-3,TGTGCCAGTAGTCCCTGGGACAGCACAGATACGCAGTATTTT,CASSPWDSTDTQYF